The clone carrying this T cell receptor beta chain has more than one count but fewer than ten. This sample is drawn from a study of blood T cell repertoires in COVID-19. CDR3 size: 14 residues. Deletions cut 4 bases from V and 6 bases from J, with 17 bases between. Germline CDR1 SGHKS, CDR2 YYEKEE (reference sequence). The method was immunoSEQ multiplex PCR; TCRdb's version includes in-frame clones alone and lacks a portion of them. The sample has under 450,000 clones, around 88% seen once. The material sequenced was peripheral blood. The chain recombines TRBV5-5 with TRBJ2-7, with D tentatively TRBD2 (7 bases). This TCR was recovered from a woman between 45 and 60 years old with COVID-19, enrolled during active disease. The CDR3: CASSLLTGRAEQYF. In nucleotides, the CDR3 is TGTGCCAGCAGCCTCCTCACAGGGAGGGCCGAGCAGTACTTC.